Listed here are 5 T cell receptor beta chains from one sample, sequenced in a study of post-analysis software for immune sequencing data. Study results and limitations: Five or six TRBV segments were significantly more frequent in patients than in controls. TRBV5-6, TRBV5-1 and TRBV20-1 were among these segments.

Built from TCR beta cDNA, the libraries had unique molecular identifiers in them. TCRdb redid the calling of the PCR reads with MiXCR, one entry per CDR3 protein. The sample has roughly 580,000 distinct CDR3 sequences, 40% to 50% seen once. Antigens of these TCRs are unknown. Material: blood. These receptors were obtained from a girl between 10 and 17 years old with multiple sclerosis.

The V call is TRBV5-6, the J call TRBJ1-5, with a tentative D call TRBD1 (5 bases). The CDR3 is 15 residues long. Trimming removed 1 base from V and 4 bases from J, with 12 bases in between. The germline V gene encodes CDR1 SGHDT and CDR2 YYEEEE. For the CDR3, the DNA is TGTGCCAGCAGCTTGTATGAGACAGAAAATCAGCCCCAGCATTTT. Translation: CASSLYETENQPQHF. The variable domain in full, completed from reference TRBV5-6 and TRBJ1-5, reads DAGVTQSPTHLIKTRGQQVTLRCSPKSGHDTVSWYQQALGQGPQFIFQYYEEEERQRGNFPDRFSGHQFPNYSSELNVNALLLGDSALYLCASSLYETENQPQHFGDGTRLSIL.

This clonotype was counted a single time. The gene calls are TRBV15 and TRBJ1-1; 7 bases map to TRBD1. The CDR3 is 16 amino acids. Germline CDR1 LNHNV, CDR2 YYDKDF (reference sequence). The V gene end was trimmed by 3 bases and the J gene end by 1 base; junction bases not matched to a gene: 8. CDR3 in amino acids: CATSSGRTGWNTEAFF. The DNA of the CDR3 is TGTGCCACCAGCAGTGGAAGGACAGGATGGAACACTGAAGCTTTCTTT.

V usage is TRBV29-1 and J usage is TRBJ2-4; 8 bases agree with TRBD1. V was clipped by 1 base and J by 5 bases; unmatched bases: 7. CDR3 length: 15 residues. Germline V CDR1 and CDR2: SQVTM, ANQGSEA. The CDR3 sequence is CSVEGDDRGENIQYF. CDR3 sequence (DNA): TGCAGCGTTGAAGGGGATGACAGGGGCGAAAACATTCAGTACTTC.

The chain combines TRBV6-6 with TRBJ2-3; tentatively, D is TRBD2 (6 bases). The CDR3 is 14 amino acids. Per germline, CDR1 MNHNY and CDR2 SVGAGI (reference sequence). V shed 6 bases and J shed 1 base, with 11 bases lying between them. The CDR3 DNA sequence: TGTGCCAGCAGCCTGGACTACCGCACAGATACGCAGTATTTT. Protein product: CASSLDYRTDTQYF.

The V call is TRBV5-6, the J call TRBJ2-7; no firm D call. Trimming shortened V by 1 base and J by 0 bases, and 14 bases separated the two germline ends. The CDR3 has 16 residues. Germline assignment: CDR1 SGHDT and CDR2 YYEEEE. The CDR3 sequence: CASSLIRRRNSYEQYF. The DNA of the CDR3 is TGTGCCAGCAGCTTGATACGACGGAGAAACTCCTACGAGCAGTACTTC.